The present entry profiles one T cell receptor (beta chain) with its context. This clone was counted a few times. Its antigen is currently not known. No base qualities exist here, and no much larger clone lies one base off it. TCRbeta CDR3 regions were amplified from genomic DNA by means of the immunoSEQ Assay, a bias-controlled multiplex PCR. The authors' pipeline ran thus. The number of nucleated cells in each sample was estimated by amplification of reference gene primers within the assay. Sequence reads were collapsed and filtered to measure the absolute abundance of every unique TCRbeta CDR3 rearrangement. For each sample, productive Simpson clonality was calculated as the square root of Simpson's diversity index over productive rearrangements. The clones in this table, taken by TCRdb from immuneACCESS, are in-frame only. Not every clone is retained; where verified, under half of the shortfall comes from an unresolved V gene, and the cause of the rest is unknown. The DNA was the basis for D and trimming; V, J and clone size are from that table. The sample yields 85,000 to 110,000 clones; roughly 82% were counted once. The ten largest clones represent 12% of the sample.

The collaborating institutions used their own protocols to collect whole blood in K2EDTA tubes. For TCRbeta analysis, collaborators shipped samples in one of three forms: frozen whole blood, isolated PBMCs, or DNA extracted from either of those sample types. This record belongs to a study of blood T cell repertoires in COVID-19 (dated by TCRdb to about 2020). With regard to the full study: Samples covering the acute and convalescent phases of COVID-19 were provided by collaborators in the United States, Italy and Spain. The prospective study material was composed of cDNA or gDNA derived from T cells, B-cell-depleted T cells, or PBMCs. The samples were drawn from two sources: the first 160 participants of the ongoing ImmuneRACE study, and over 950 subjects contributed by 6 global collaborators. The sample metadata nearly always contained a de-identified subject ID, COVID-19 status, age in years and sex. The repertoires were made available in a free public database intended to serve as a resource for research on the immune response to SARS-CoV-2. Where available, HLA class I and class II types were obtained from metadata supplied by the sample provider rather than from assay-based typing. Subjects who had been exposed to COVID-19, were actively infected with it, or had recovered from it provided the deeply sampled blood TCRbeta repertoires that made up the dataset. Study-wide conclusions, independent of this receptor: The quantity of clinical and demographic metadata differed by source and by participant and was supplied without curation.

Germline trimming: 6 bases from V, 6 bases from J; junction bases outside gene matches: 11. Per the germline V gene (reference sequence), MNHEY is the CDR1 and SMNVEV is the CDR2. Its CDR3 holds 16 amino acids, cysteine through phenylalanine. This entry keeps only the CDR3 DNA: 48 bases, framed from base 1. The clonotype comes from a human donor in a cohort sampled during active COVID-19. Recombination connected TRBV27 to TRBJ1-6; the junction holds 7 bases that match TRBD1. Sequences were obtained from peripheral blood. The CDR3 in this case is CASSRETGVGNSPLHF. Here is the DNA: TGTGCCAGCAGCCGGGAAACAGGGGTGGGTAATTCACCCCTCCACTTT.